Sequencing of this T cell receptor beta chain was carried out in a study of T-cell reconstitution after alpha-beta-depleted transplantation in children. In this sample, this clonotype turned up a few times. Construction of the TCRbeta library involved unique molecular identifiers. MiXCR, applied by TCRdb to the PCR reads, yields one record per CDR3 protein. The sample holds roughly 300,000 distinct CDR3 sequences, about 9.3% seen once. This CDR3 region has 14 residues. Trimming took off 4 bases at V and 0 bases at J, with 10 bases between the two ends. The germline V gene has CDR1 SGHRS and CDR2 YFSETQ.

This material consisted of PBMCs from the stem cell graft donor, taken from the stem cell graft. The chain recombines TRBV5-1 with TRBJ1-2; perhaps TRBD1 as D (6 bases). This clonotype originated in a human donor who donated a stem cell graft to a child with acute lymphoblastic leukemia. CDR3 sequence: CASSRDKANYGYTF. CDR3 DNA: TGCGCCAGCAGCCGGGACAAAGCTAACTATGGCTACACCTTC.